The T cell receptor beta chain under discussion was sequenced for a study of cytomegalovirus exposure and HLA in healthy donors. The CDR3 extends over 14 amino acids. From germline, CDR1 is MNHNY and CDR2 SVGAGI (reference sequence). Trimming removed 7 bases from V and 9 bases from J, with 19 bases in between. Vbeta (60) and Jbeta (13) primers were used in the PCR. The assay was immunoSEQ multiplex PCR, and TCRdb's table has in-frame clones only and misses some. The repertoire consists of under 200,000 clones, with around three quarters occurring once and the leading ten covering over 2%. Sequences were obtained from PBMCs. V usage is TRBV6-6 and J usage is TRBJ2-1; weak D call: TRBD2 (7 bases). The clonotype comes from a woman in her 50s in good health and CMV-seronegative. CDR3 sequence (DNA): TGTGCCAGCATAGGGGGGGCGGGTAGGGCTGAGCAGTTCTTC. Protein: CASIGGAGRAEQFF.